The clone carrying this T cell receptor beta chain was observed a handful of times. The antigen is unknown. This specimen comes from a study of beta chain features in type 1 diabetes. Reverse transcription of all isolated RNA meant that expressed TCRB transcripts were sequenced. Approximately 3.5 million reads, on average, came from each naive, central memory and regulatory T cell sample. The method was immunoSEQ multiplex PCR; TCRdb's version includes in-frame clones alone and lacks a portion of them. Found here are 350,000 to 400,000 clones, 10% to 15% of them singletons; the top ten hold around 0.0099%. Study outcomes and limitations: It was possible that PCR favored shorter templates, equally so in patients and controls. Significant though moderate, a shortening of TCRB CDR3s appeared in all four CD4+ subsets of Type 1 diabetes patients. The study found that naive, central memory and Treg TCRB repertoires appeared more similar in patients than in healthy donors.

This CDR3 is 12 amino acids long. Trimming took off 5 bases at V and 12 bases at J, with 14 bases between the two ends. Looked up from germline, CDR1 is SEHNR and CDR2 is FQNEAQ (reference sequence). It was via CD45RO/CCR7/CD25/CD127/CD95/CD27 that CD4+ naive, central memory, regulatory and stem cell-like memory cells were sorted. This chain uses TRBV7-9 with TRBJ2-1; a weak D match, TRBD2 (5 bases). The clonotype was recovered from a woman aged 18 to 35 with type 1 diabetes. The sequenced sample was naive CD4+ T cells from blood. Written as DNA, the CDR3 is TGTGCCAGCAGCCCCGAGGGTTTTTGGCAGTTCTTC. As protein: CASSPEGFWQFF.